The 9 T cell receptor beta chains below come from one sample, sequenced in a study of T-cell reconstitution after alpha-beta-depleted transplantation in children. The TCRbeta library was prepared with unique molecular identifiers. TCRdb re-called the PCR reads with MiXCR, one entry per CDR3 protein. The sample records 280,000 or so distinct CDR3 sequences, 11% being singletons. The source material was peripheral blood, sampled 180 days after TCRalphabeta/CD19-depleted stem cell transplant. These receptors originate from a male patient under 10 years old who had a stem cell transplant for chronic granulomatous disease, so the T cells may come from the graft donor.

Ten or more counts support this clonotype. The chain is built from TRBV15 and TRBJ2-2; TRBD2 matches 11 bases. V lost 6 bases to trimming and J lost 1 base; unmatched junction nucleotides: 4. This CDR3 contains 16 residues. Germline CDR1 LNHNV, CDR2 YYDKDF (reference sequence). Here the CDR3 DNA reads TGTGCCACCAGACCGGGACTAGCGGTGAACACCGGGGAGCTGTTTTTT. Protein sequence: CATRPGLAVNTGELFF.

This clonotype came up many times. V gene TRBV6-2 or TRBV6-3 combines with J gene TRBJ2-2, with 10 bases that match TRBD2. Losses at the gene ends were 6 bases for V and 8 bases for J; bases not matched to a gene: 15. Germline CDR1 is MNHEY and CDR2 is SVGEGT. There are 17 residues in the CDR3. Here the CDR3 DNA reads TGTGCCAGCAGAACCATAGCGGGGGGCGCTAAAACTGGGGAGCTGTTTTTT. This codes for CASRTIAGGAKTGELFF.

This clonotype was observed at least ten times. V gene TRBV6-1 combines with J gene TRBJ1-1; D is possibly TRBD1 (6 bases). V lost 5 bases to trimming and J lost 4 bases, with 14 bases between them. CDR1 and CDR2 from the germline V gene are MNHNS and SASEGT. The CDR3 runs 14 residues. The CDR3 reads CASSPNGGLTEAFF. CDR3 DNA: TGTGCCAGCAGTCCCAACGGGGGGCTCACTGAAGCTTTCTTT.

Ten or more counts support this clonotype. The J gene is TRBJ2-2, the V gene TRBV9, with D unclear. V was trimmed by 0 bases and J by 1 base, leaving 10 bases between them. CDR1 and CDR2 (germline): SGDLS, YYNGEE. CDR3 length: 16 amino acids. CDR3: CASSVVSSENTGELFF. The CDR3 DNA follows: TGTGCCAGCAGCGTAGTTAGTTCAGAGAACACCGGGGAGCTGTTTTTT.

This clonotype was picked up many times. V and J are TRBV11-2 and TRBJ2-4; possibly TRBD1 for D (5 bases). This CDR3 spans 19 amino acids. V dropped 0 bases and J dropped 1 base, with 19 bases sitting between them. Germline assignment: CDR1 SGHAT and CDR2 FQNNGV. The CDR3 nucleotides are TGTGCCAGCAGCTTAGAGACCAGCTGGCAGGCAGGGGCCAAAAACATTCAGTACTTC. It encodes CASSLETSWQAGAKNIQYF.

This clonotype was observed at least ten times. The chain employs TRBV7-9 and TRBJ2-5; 7 nucleotides agree with TRBD1. Germline CDR1 and CDR2: SEHNR and FQNEAQ (reference sequence). The CDR3 consists of 14 residues. V was clipped by 3 bases and J by 2 bases; unmatched bases: 3. This chain's CDR3 is CASSLDRLQETQYF. The CDR3 bases are TGTGCCAGCAGCTTGGACAGGTTGCAAGAGACCCAGTACTTC. The variable domain in full, completed from reference TRBV7-9 and TRBJ2-5, reads DTGVSQNPRHKITKRGQNVTFRCDPISEHNRLYWYRQTLGQGPEFLTYFQNEAQLEKSRLLSDRFSAERPKGSFSTLEIQRTEQGDSAMYLCASSLDRLQETQYFGPGTRLLVL.

This clonotype was recorded many times. The chain has TRBV5-4 and TRBJ1-1; D ambiguous. From germline, CDR1 is SGHNT and CDR2 YYREEE (reference sequence). Between the trimmed V and J ends, which lost 2 bases and 2 bases, there was a span of 10 bases. The CDR3 extends over 14 amino acids. DNA of the CDR3: TGTGCCAGCAGCTTACCCCACCTCAACACTGAAGCTTTCTTT. Translation gives CASSLPHLNTEAFF.

CDR3 sequence (DNA): TGTGCCAGCAGTTACGACCATGGGGCCACTAATGAAAAACTGTTTTTT. The encoded protein is CASSYDHGATNEKLFF. The V and J genes are TRBV6-5 and TRBJ1-4; D might be TRBD1 (5 bases). Trimming took 2 bases from V and 2 from J, leaving 12 bases between them. CDR1 is MNHEY and CDR2 is SVGAGI in the germline V gene. CDR3 length equals 16 residues.

This clonotype appeared many times. The V gene is TRBV27, the J gene TRBJ2-5; 7 bases are shared with TRBD1. This CDR3 is built from 14 residues. Germline assignment: CDR1 MNHEY and CDR2 SMNVEV (reference sequence). The V segment lost 6 bases and the J segment 4 bases; nucleotides outside the gene matches: 8. CDR3 residues: CASSSGQHRETQYF. The CDR3 bases are TGTGCCAGCAGCTCGGGACAGCATCGAGAGACCCAGTACTTC.